A single T cell receptor (beta chain) is shown here with its context. These data belong to a study of cytomegalovirus exposure and HLA in healthy donors. The PCR was carried out with 60 Vbeta primers and 13 Jbeta primers. Sequencing was performed with immunoSEQ multiplex PCR; in TCRdb, only in-frame clones are kept and a portion is missing. The table includes 95,000 to 150,000 clones, 50% to 75% detected once. Trimming shortened V by 0 bases and J by 7 bases, and 15 bases separated the two germline ends. This CDR3 comprises 15 residues. Germline V gene lookup returns CDR1 SEHNR and CDR2 FQNEAQ (reference sequence).

V gene TRBV7-9 combines with J gene TRBJ1-2; D not resolved. The source material was PBMCs. The clonotype originates from a woman between 40 and 55 years old in good health and CMV-seropositive. Here the CDR3 DNA reads TGTGCCAGCAGCTTAGCACTGAGCGGAGGCAGTGGCTACACCTTC. Amino acid sequence: CASSLALSGGSGYTF.